This entry concerns a single T cell receptor (beta chain). Its antigen target is currently unknown. No clone much larger than this one lies a single base away; base qualities are absent. All of the isolated RNA was reverse transcribed with the High Capacity cDNA Reverse Transcription Kit, so expressed TCRB transcripts were sequenced. Naive, central memory and regulatory T cell samples underwent deep immunoSEQ sequencing, averaging around 3.7 million total reads per sample. Sorted cells were lysed in RLT buffer, and RNA was extracted using DNase-treated RNeasy Micro or Mini kits according to cell number. To prevent cross-contamination, each cell subset was processed individually, whereas patient and healthy donor samples were processed jointly. The immunoSEQ multiplex PCR was used to amplify TCRB sequences from cDNA, generating 87-bp fragments that spanned the CDR3 region. The amplicons were sequenced using the Illumina HiSeq platform. Per the authors' processing: Synthetic template baselines were used to correct PCR bias computationally, reads within Hamming distance 2 were collapsed together, and singletons that could not be merged were discarded. Reads were aligned against IMGT so that V, D and J genes, CDR3 length and insertions or deletions at six rearrangement sites could be assigned. Within each subset, clonotype counts were normalized to the number of sorted cells before true diversity and Gini coefficients were calculated with the tcR R package. The overlap coefficient, calculated on TCRB nucleotide sequences, was used to quantify repertoire sharing. Out-of-frame TCRB sequences from naive cells were analyzed as a proxy for the pre-selection repertoire. The immuneACCESS repertoire file appears here via TCRdb, limited to in-frame rearrangements. These files lack a portion of the clones; in checked studies, under half of the deficit traces to unresolved V genes, and the cause of the others is not known. D and trimming were read from the DNA, whereas the V and J calls and clone size are those reported in that table. For this sample the table gives approximately 400,000 clones, of which over 13% were detected only once. About 0.019% of the sample rests with the top ten.

Each donor gave one peripheral blood draw, averaging about 120 mL, which was collected into heparinised tubes. Naive, central memory, regulatory and stem cell-like memory CD4+ T cells were sorted on a BD FACSAria II using a panel including CD45RO, CCR7, CD25, CD127, CD95 and CD27. A purity above 98% was achieved for all sorted populations. PBMCs were isolated right away by Lymphoprep density gradient centrifugation and were stained directly, without culture. Samples were stained and sorted in pairs, with one healthy donor and one patient per experiment, so that batch effects were minimized. The data derive from a study of beta chain features in type 1 diabetes listed by TCRdb under 2018. As for the study more broadly: No differences in mean age, gender distribution, total cell number or subset yield were found between patients and healthy donors. Across all samples, around 100 million sorted cells were examined, and cell number per subset correlated strongly with RNA yield. In the study, TCRB repertoires of sorted circulating CD4+ T cell subsets from recently diagnosed type 1 diabetes patients were compared with those of matched healthy donors. Regulatory and stem cell-like memory subsets were isolated from only 8 patients and about 8 healthy donors, whereas naive and central memory subsets came from all 30 or so donors. The full study reports these points: PCR might favor shorter templates, but patient and control samples were amplified and corrected together, so any skew would affect both groups equally. Naive, central memory and regulatory TCRB repertoires appeared to be more similar among patients than among healthy donors. Because the HLA sub-analyses included only small numbers of individuals, any influence of HLA type on TCRB rearrangement was left unresolved. Because cDNA rather than genomic DNA was sequenced, highly expressing activated cells could have been over-represented, although no difference in activation and CD3 levels was found between groups. A moderate but significant shortening of TCRB CDR3 length was observed in type 1 diabetes patients in all four CD4+ subsets. Fewer insertions and more nucleotide deletions at VDJ recombination sites were observed in patients with type 1 diabetes, implying thymic rearrangement abnormalities.

Reading from cysteine to phenylalanine, the CDR3 counts 13 amino acids. Here the CDR3 DNA is all that survives: 39 bases in frame from base 1. Trimming takes 2 bases from V and 1 base from J, and the germline ends sit 6 bases apart. Looking up the germline V gene (reference sequence) yields CDR1 GTSNPN and CDR2 SVGIG. This receptor chain uses TRBV30 and TRBJ1-5; a confident D gene designation cannot be given. The sequenced sample was naive CD4+ T cells from blood. The cell subset or site label, read with the paper, signifies: true naive CD4+ T cells. The sequence was collected from a woman aged 18 to 35 in good health. The bases read TGTGCCTGGAGTCTCCGGAGCAATCAGCCCCAGCATTTT. The resulting protein is CAWSLRSNQPQHF.